The clone carrying this T cell receptor (beta chain) was counted a few times. No antigen is known for it. The sample belongs to a study of beta chain features in type 1 diabetes. The investigators reverse transcribed all of the isolated RNA, so they sequenced expressed TCRB transcripts. The data were produced by immunoSEQ multiplex PCR, yet TCRdb's version contains in-frame clones alone and is incomplete. This sample has some 290,000 clones; approximately 25% occur once, and the top ten carry over 0.01%. Study-level results: The study found moderately but significantly shorter TCRB CDR3s in all four CD4+ subsets of Type 1 diabetes patients. Among type 1 diabetes patients, VDJ junctions had fewer insertions and more deletions. Within patients, naive, central memory and Treg TCRB repertoires seemed more similar than within healthy donors. For TCRB rearrangement, an influence of HLA type remained unresolved here. Equally in patients and controls, PCR might preferentially amplify shorter templates.

Germline V gives CDR1 GTSNPN, CDR2 SVGIG (reference sequence). This CDR3 region has 17 residues. Trimming at V came to 4 bases and at J to 4 bases, leaving 9 bases not matched to a gene. The genes are TRBV30 and TRBJ2-6; TRBD2 aligns across 11 bases. Sequenced input: naive CD4+ T cells from blood. This receptor was taken from a woman in her twenties or thirties with type 1 diabetes. CDR3 amino acids: CAWTSGRLRSGANVLTF. CDR3 nucleotides: TGTGCCTGGACTAGCGGGAGGCTCCGTTCCGGGGCCAACGTCCTGACTTTC.